This T cell receptor (beta chain) originates from a study of cytomegalovirus exposure and HLA in healthy donors. Method: immunoSEQ multiplex PCR; TCRdb's copy keeps in-frame clones and lacks some. This sample has 300,000 or so clones, with around 90% found just once. Germline values: CDR1 GTSNPN, CDR2 SVGIG (reference sequence). The CDR3 is made up of 12 amino acids. Trimming took 5 bases from V and 0 from J, leaving 7 bases between them. This chain links TRBV30 with TRBJ1-1; D gene uncertain. This TCR came from a man aged 30 to 39 in good health and CMV-seronegative. Sequencing used PBMCs. Here the CDR3 reads CAWRQMNTEAFF. DNA for the CDR3: TGTGCCTGGCGACAAATGAACACTGAAGCTTTCTTT.